This T cell receptor beta chain stems from a study of shared clonotypes between healthy human individuals. J gave up 0 bases and V 1 base, and 0 bases lay outside the gene matches. The germline V gene encodes CDR1 LNHNV and CDR2 YYDKDF (reference sequence). This CDR3 contains 14 residues. Comment on this clone: At the DNA level, this CDR3 is encoded by other sequences in the same sample as well.

Produced via immunoSEQ multiplex PCR; TCRdb's table is partial and in-frame only. Of roughly 1,600,000 clones listed, just under 99% are singletons. The source of this sequence is a man aged 25-45 years in good health. Specimen: naive CD4+ T cells sorted from blood. Subset specified: CD45RA+ positively selected. The chain links TRBV15 to TRBJ2-7, with 7 positions matching TRBD1. The CDR3 loop is CATSRGQGSYEQYF. CDR3 in DNA: TGTGCCACCAGCAGAGGACAGGGCTCCTACGAGCAGTACTTC.